Following are 8 T cell receptor beta chains from one sample sequenced in a study of OX40 agonist ivuxolimab in advanced cancers. This table comes from immunoSEQ multiplex PCR, and its TCRdb copy is limited to in-frame clones, with some not included. This table has 69,000 or so clones, roughly 85% appearing once. Here the sequenced sample was CD4+ or CD8+ T cells sorted from blood, taken in a trial of the OX40 agonist ivuxolimab. Receptor source: an adult with an advanced solid tumor such as melanoma, head and neck, liver or kidney cancer.

The CDR3 nucleotides are TGTGCCAGCAGGGTGGGAGTCTATGGCTACACCTTC. Its translation is CASRVGVYGYTF. The V call is TRBV28, the J call TRBJ1-2; no reliable D call. Trimming took 6 bases from V and 4 from J, leaving 9 bases between them. The CDR3 spans 12 residues. The germline CDR1 and CDR2 sequences are MDHEN and SYDVKM.

In this sample, this clone turned up once. The rearrangement uses TRBV7-2 and TRBJ1-1; D is ambiguous. V shed 2 bases and J shed 4 bases, with 14 bases lying between them. This CDR3 has 15 residues. Germline values: CDR1 SGHTA, CDR2 FQGNSA. DNA for the CDR3: TGTGCCAGCAGCTTAAACGGGTTGGAGACCACTGAAGCTTTCTTT. This translates into CASSLNGLETTEAFF.

J is TRBJ1-3 and V is TRBV4-1; perhaps TRBD1 as D (5 bases). V was clipped by 1 base and J by 3 bases, with 7 bases between them. Per germline, CDR1 MGHRA and CDR2 YSYEKL. The CDR3 contains 14 residues. The CDR3 spells CASSQGGFGNTIYF. The CDR3, as DNA: TGCGCCAGCAGCCAAGGGGGCTTTGGAAACACCATATATTTT.

V is TRBV5-1 and J is TRBJ1-1, with D possibly matching TRBD1 (6 bases). The CDR3 is 14 amino acids. The ends were cut back, 3 bases at V and 4 bases at J, with 13 bases in the middle. In germline, CDR1 is SGHRS, CDR2 YFSETQ. The CDR3 coding sequence is TGCGCCAGCAGCTCGCGGACAGACAGCACTGAAGCTTTCTTT. As protein: CASSSRTDSTEAFF.

The V gene is TRBV5-1, the J gene TRBJ2-3, with 8 bases identical to TRBD2. This CDR3 contains 15 residues. J was trimmed by 5 bases and V by 2 bases; bases with no gene match: 7. From germline, CDR1 is SGHRS and CDR2 YFSETQ. CDR3 region: CASSFAGGAKDTQYF. DNA for the CDR3: TGCGCCAGCAGCTTTGCCGGGGGGGCCAAAGATACGCAGTATTTT.

The rearrangement uses TRBV2 and TRBJ2-2; perhaps TRBD2 as D (5 bases). This CDR3 has 15 amino acids. V shed 3 bases and J shed 2 bases, with 10 bases lying between them. CDR1 SNHLY and CDR2 FYNNEI come from the germline V gene. In DNA, the CDR3 is TGTGCCAGCAGTGAGTGGGGAGTTAACACCGGGGAGCTGTTTTTT. It specifies CASSEWGVNTGELFF.

The genes are TRBV6-8 and TRBJ2-2, with D perhaps matching TRBD1 (6 bases). The germline CDR1 and CDR2 sequences are MNHGY and SAAAGT. Trimming removed 2 bases from V and 6 bases from J, with 19 bases in between. This CDR3 contains 17 residues. CDR3 sequence (DNA): TGTGCCAGCAGTTACCCCCCCCTATACAGGGTCCCCGGGGAGCTGTTTTTT. It yields the protein CASSYPPLYRVPGELFF.

CDR3 residues: CASSLSSFRGEQYF. The CDR3 region has the DNA TGTGCCAGCAGTTTATCCTCATTTAGGGGCGAGCAGTACTTC. The chain joins TRBV27 to TRBJ2-7, with D possibly being TRBD1 (5 bases). Trimming took 0 bases from V and 6 from J, leaving 12 bases between them. The germline V gene has CDR1 MNHEY and CDR2 SMNVEV (reference sequence). CDR3 length equals 14 residues.